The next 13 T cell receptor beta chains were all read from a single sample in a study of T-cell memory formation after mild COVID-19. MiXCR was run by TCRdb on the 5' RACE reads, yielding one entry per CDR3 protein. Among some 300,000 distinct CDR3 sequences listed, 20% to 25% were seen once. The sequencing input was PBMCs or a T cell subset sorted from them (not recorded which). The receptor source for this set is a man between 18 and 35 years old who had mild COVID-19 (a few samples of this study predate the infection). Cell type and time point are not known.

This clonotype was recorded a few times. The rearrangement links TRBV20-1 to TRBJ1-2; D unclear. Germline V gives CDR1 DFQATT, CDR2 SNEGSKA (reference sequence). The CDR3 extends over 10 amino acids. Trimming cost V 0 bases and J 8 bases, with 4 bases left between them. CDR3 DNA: TGCAGTGCTAGAGACGGAGGCTACACCTTC. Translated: CSARDGGYTF.

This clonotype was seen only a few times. The CDR3 reads CASRYRGSPWNEQFF. The CDR3 region has the DNA TGTGCCAGCAGATACAGGGGGAGTCCCTGGAATGAGCAGTTCTTC. The chain employs TRBV7-2 and TRBJ2-1; 8 bases map to TRBD1. Germline V gives CDR1 SGHTA, CDR2 FQGNSA. This CDR3 contains 15 residues. The V segment lost 6 bases and the J segment 7 bases; nucleotides outside the gene matches: 11.

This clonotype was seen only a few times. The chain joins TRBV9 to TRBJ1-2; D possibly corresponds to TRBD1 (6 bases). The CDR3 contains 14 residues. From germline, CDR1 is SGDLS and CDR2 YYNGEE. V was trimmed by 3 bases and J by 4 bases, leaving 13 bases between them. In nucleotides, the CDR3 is TGTGCCAGCAGCGCATCCAGGGGAGGCTATGGCTACACCTTC. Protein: CASSASRGGYGYTF.

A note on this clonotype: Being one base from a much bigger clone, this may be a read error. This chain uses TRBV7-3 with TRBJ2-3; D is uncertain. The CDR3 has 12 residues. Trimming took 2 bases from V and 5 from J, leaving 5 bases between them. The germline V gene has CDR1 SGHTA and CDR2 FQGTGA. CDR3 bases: TGTGCCAGCAGCTTATCTGTAGATACGCAGTATTTT. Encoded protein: CASSLSVDTQYF.

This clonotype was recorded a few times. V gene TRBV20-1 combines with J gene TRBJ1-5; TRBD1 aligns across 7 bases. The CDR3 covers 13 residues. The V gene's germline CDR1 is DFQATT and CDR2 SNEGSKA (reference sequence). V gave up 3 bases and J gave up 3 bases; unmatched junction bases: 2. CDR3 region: CSARDRLNQPQHF. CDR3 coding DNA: TGCAGTGCTAGGGACAGGCTCAATCAGCCCCAGCATTTT.

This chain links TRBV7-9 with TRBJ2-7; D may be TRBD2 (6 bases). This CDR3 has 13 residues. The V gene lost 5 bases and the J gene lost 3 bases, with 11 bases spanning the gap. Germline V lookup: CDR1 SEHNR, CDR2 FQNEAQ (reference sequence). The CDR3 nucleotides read TGTGCCAGCAGCATCGGGGGATACTACGAGCAGTACTTC. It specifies CASSIGGYYEQYF.

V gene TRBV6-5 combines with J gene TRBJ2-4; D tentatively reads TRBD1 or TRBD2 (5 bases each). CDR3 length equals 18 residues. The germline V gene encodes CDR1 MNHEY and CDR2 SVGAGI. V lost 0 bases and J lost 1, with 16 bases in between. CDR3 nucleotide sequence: TGTGCCAGCAGTTACTCGATCGGGGCTGGGAGCGCCAAAAACATTCAGTACTTC. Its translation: CASSYSIGAGSAKNIQYF.

The CDR3 DNA is TGTGCCAGTCTTGCTAGGGGTTCGCACGGTGAAAAACTGTTTTTT. The encoded protein is CASLARGSHGEKLFF. The chain employs TRBV28 and TRBJ1-4; TRBD1 might be the D (5 bases). The CDR3 runs to 15 residues. CDR1 is MDHEN, CDR2 SYDVKM, per germline. V lost 9 bases and J lost 7, with 21 bases in between.

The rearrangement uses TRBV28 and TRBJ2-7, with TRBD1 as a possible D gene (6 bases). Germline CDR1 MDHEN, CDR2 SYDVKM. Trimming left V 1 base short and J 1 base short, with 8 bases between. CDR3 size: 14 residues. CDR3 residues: CASSLSQGSYEQYF. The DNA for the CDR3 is TGTGCCAGCAGTTTATCGCAGGGGTCCTACGAGCAGTACTTC. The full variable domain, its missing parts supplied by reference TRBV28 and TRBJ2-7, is DVKVTQSSRYLVKRTGEKVFLECVQDMDHENMFWYRQDPGLGLRLIYFSYDVKMKEKGDIPEGYSVSREKKERFSLILESASTNQTSMYLCASSLSQGSYEQYFGPGTRLTVT.

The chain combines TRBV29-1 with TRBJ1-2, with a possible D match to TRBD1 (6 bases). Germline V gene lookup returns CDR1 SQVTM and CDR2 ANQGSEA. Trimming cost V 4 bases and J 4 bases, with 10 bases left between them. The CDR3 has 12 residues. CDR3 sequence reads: CSVVPGVYGYTF. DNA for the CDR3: TGCAGCGTTGTTCCAGGGGTCTATGGCTACACCTTC. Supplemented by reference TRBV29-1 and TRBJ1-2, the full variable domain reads SAVISQKPSRDICQRGTSLTIQCQVDSQVTMMFWYRQQPGQSLTLIATANQGSEATYESGFVIDKFPISRPNLTFSTLTVSNMSPEDSSIYLCSVVPGVYGYTFGSGTRLTVV.

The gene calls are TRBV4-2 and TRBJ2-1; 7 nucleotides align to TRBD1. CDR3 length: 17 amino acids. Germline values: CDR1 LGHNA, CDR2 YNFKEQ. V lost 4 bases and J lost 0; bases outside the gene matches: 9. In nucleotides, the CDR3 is TGTGCCAGCAGCCTGAGACAGGGACCGAGCTCCTACAATGAGCAGTTCTTC. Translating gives CASSLRQGPSSYNEQFF.

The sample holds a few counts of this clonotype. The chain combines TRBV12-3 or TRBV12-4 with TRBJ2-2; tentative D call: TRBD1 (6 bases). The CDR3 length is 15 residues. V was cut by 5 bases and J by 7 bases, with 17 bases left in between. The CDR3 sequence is CASSPIQGAGGELFF. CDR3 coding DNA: TGTGCCAGCAGTCCCATACAGGGTGCGGGCGGGGAGCTGTTTTTT.

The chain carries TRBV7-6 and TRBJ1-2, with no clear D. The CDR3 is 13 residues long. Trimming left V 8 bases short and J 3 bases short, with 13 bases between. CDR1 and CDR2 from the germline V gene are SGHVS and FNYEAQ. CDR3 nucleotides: TGTGCCAGCGCCGGGCCCCAGCACTATGGCTACACCTTC. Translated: CASAGPQHYGYTF. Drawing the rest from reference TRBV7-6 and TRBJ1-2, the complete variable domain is GAGVSQSPRYKVTKRGQDVALRCDPISGHVSLYWYRQALGQGPEFLTYFNYEAQQDKSGLPNDRFSAERPEGSISTLTIQRTEQRDSAMYRCASAGPQHYGYTFGSGTRLTVV.